This T cell receptor (beta chain) stems from a study of CD4 T cells in relation to SARS-CoV-2 and coronaviruses. Study at large: TCR beta CDR3s were sequenced after approximately ten-day antigen culture of PBMCs. Controls used an HIV-1 Nef peptide pool or no peptide. Findings and limits, study-wide: Crossreactivity was assessed only for spike protein, not other viral proteins.

TCRdb's table, derived via immunoSEQ multiplex PCR, lists solely in-frame clones and lacks some. The sample contains 15,000 to 20,000 clones, more than 75% of which appear only once. The V end lost 0 bases, the J end lost 0 bases, and 8 bases lay between the germline ends. CDR3 size: 15 residues. Germline loops: CDR1 SGHRS, CDR2 YFSETQ. The unexposed donors gave CD4+ T cells in about 2010-2019, prior to COVID-19. The cells were cultured for 9 to 11 days before CD4+ T cells were isolated. As for this clone: What it recognizes is unknown.

The chain uses TRBV5-1 and TRBJ2-3; D unresolved. The sequence derives from a human donor in good health. Sequenced sample: CD4+ T cells from PBMCs, cultured in vitro. CDR3 sequence (DNA): TGCGCCAGCAGCTTGGATATAGTTAGCACAGATACGCAGTATTTT. It codes for CASSLDIVSTDTQYF.